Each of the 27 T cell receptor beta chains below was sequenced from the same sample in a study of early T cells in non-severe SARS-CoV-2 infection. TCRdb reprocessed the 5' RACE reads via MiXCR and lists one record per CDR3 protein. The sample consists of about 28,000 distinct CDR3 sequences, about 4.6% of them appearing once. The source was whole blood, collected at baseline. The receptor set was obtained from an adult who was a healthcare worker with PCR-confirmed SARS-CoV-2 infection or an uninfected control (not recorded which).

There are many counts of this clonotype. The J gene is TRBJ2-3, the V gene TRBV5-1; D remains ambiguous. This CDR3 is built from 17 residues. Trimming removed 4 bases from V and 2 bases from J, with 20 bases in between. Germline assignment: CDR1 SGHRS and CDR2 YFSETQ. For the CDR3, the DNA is TGCGCCAGCAGCCCAGATTCGAACGGCTTCTCCACAGATACGCAGTATTTT. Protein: CASSPDSNGFSTDTQYF. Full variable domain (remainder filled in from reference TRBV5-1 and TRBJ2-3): KAGVTQTPRYLIKTRGQQVTLSCSPISGHRSVSWYQQTPGQGLQFLFEYFSETQRNKGNFPGRFSGRQFSNSRSEMNVSTLELGDSALYLCASSPDSNGFSTDTQYFGPGTRLTVL.

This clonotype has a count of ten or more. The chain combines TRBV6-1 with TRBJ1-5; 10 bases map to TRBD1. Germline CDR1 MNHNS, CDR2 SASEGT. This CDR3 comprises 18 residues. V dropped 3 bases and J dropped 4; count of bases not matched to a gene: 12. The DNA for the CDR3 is TGTGCCAGCAGTGATAACAGCCGGACAGGGGGTTTGAATCAGCCCCAGCATTTT. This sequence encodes CASSDNSRTGGLNQPQHF.

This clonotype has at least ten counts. CDR3 sequence reads: CASSNRDWGRYEQYF. In DNA, the CDR3 is TGTGCCAGCAGCAACCGGGACTGGGGGAGGTACGAGCAGTACTTC. The chain carries TRBV7-9 and TRBJ2-7; perhaps TRBD2 as D (6 bases). Germline CDR1 SEHNR, CDR2 FQNEAQ (reference sequence). Trimming cost V 5 bases and J 4 bases, with 18 bases left between them. This CDR3 is built from 15 residues.

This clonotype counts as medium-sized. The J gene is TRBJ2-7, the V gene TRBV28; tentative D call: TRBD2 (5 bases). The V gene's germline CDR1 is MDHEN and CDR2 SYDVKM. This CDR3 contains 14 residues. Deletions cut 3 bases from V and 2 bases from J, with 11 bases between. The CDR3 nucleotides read TGTGCCAGCAGTTTCCGTGGGAGAGCCTACGAGCAGTACTTC. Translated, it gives CASSFRGRAYEQYF. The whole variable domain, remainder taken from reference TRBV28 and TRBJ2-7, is DVKVTQSSRYLVKRTGEKVFLECVQDMDHENMFWYRQDPGLGLRLIYFSYDVKMKEKGDIPEGYSVSREKKERFSLILESASTNQTSMYLCASSFRGRAYEQYFGPGTRLTVT.

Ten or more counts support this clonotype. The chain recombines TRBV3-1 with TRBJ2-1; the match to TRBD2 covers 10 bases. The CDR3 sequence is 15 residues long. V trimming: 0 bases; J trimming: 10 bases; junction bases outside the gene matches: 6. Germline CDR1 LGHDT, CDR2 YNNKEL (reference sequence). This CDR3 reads CASSQDLASGREQFF. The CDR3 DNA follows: TGTGCCAGCAGCCAAGATCTAGCTAGCGGGAGAGAGCAGTTCTTC.

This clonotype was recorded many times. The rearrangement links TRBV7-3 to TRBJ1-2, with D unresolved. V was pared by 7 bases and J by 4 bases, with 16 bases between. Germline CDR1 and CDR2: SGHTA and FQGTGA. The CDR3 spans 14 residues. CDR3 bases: TGTGCCAGCACCCCCTCGAGGGAAGGCTATGGCTACACCTTC. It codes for CASTPSREGYGYTF.

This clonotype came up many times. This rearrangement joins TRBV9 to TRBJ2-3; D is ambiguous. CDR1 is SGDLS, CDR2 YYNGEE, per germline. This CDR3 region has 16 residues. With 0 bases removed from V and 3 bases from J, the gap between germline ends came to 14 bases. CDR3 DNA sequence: TGTGCCAGCAGCGTAGGCCTGGGAAGCACGACAGATACGCAGTATTTT. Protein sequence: CASSVGLGSTTDTQYF.

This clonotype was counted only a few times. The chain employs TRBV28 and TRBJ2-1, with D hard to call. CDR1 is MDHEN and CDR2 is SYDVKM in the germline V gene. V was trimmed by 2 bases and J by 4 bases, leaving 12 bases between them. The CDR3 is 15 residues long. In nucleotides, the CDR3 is TGTGCCAGCAGTTTAGACGGAAGACGATACAATGAGCAGTTCTTC. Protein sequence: CASSLDGRRYNEQFF.

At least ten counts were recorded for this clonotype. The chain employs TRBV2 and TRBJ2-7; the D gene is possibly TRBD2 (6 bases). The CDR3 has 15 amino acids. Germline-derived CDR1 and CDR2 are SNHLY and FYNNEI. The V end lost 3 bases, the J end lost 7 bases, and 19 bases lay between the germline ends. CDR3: CASSDQLGSAGEQYF. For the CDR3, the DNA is TGTGCCAGCAGTGATCAACTCGGGAGTGCCGGGGAGCAGTACTTC.

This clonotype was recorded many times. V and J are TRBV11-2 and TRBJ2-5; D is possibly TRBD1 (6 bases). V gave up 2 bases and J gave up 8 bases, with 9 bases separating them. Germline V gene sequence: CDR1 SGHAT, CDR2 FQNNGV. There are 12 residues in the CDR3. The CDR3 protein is CASSLNGGTQYF. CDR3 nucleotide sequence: TGTGCCAGCAGCTTAAATGGGGGCACCCAGTACTTC.

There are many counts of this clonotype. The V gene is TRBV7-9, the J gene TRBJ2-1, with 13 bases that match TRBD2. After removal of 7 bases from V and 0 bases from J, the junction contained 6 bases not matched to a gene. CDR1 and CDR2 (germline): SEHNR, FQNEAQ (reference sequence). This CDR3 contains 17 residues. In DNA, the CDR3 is TGTGCCAGCATCCTGGGACTAGCGGGAAGCTCCTACAATGAGCAGTTCTTC. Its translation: CASILGLAGSSYNEQFF.

CDR3 sequence (DNA): TGTGCCAGCAGCGTTACAGTGAACACTGAAGCTTTCTTT. Its translation: CASSVTVNTEAFF. The chain couples TRBV9 to TRBJ1-1; D uncertain. The CDR3 covers 13 residues. Deletions cut 2 bases from V and 0 bases from J, with 5 bases between. Germline V lookup: CDR1 SGDLS, CDR2 YYNGEE.

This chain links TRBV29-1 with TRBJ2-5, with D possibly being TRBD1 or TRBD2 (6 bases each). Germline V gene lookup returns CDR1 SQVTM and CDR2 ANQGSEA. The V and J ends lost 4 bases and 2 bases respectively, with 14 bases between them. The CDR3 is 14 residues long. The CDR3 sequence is CSVVLGGGQETQYF. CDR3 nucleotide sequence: TGCAGCGTTGTCCTAGGAGGGGGTCAAGAGACCCAGTACTTC.

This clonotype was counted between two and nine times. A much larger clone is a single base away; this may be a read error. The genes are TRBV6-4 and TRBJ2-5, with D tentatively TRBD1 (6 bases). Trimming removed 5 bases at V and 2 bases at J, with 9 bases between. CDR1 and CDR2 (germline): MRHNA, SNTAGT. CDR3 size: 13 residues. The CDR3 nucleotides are TGTGCCAGCAGTCCGACAGGTCAAGAGACCCAGTACTTC. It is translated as CASSPTGQETQYF.

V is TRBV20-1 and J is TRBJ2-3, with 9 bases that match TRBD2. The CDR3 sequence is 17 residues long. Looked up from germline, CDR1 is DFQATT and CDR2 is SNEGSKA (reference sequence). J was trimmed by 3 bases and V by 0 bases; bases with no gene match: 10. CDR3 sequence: CSARDPRVSGSTDTQYF. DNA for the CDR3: TGCAGTGCTAGAGATCCCAGGGTTAGCGGGAGTACAGATACGCAGTATTTT.

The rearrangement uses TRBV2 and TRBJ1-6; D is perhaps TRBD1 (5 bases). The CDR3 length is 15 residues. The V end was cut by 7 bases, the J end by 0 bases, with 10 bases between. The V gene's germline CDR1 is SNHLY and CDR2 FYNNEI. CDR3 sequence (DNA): TGTGCCAGCACCAGGGAATCCTCCTATAATTCACCCCTCCACTTT. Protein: CASTRESSYNSPLHF.

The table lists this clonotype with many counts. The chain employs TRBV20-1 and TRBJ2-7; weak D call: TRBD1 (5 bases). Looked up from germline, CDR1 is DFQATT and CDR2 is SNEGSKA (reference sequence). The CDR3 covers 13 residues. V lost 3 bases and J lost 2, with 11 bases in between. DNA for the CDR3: TGCAGTGCTAGCGTTGACAGCCCCTACGAGCAGTACTTC. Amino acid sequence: CSASVDSPYEQYF.

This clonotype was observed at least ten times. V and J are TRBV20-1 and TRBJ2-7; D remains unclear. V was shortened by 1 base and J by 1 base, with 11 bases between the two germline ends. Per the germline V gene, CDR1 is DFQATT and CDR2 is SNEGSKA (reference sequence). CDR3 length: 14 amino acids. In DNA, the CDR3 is TGCAGTGCTAGAGCCCCTAGTTCTTCCTACGAGCAGTACTTC. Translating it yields CSARAPSSSYEQYF.

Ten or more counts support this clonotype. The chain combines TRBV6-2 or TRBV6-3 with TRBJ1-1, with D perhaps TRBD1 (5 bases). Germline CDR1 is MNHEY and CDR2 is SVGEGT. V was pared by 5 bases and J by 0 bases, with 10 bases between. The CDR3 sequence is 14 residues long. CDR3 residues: CASSGGWVNTEAFF. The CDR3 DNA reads TGTGCCAGCAGTGGGGGGTGGGTGAACACTGAAGCTTTCTTT.

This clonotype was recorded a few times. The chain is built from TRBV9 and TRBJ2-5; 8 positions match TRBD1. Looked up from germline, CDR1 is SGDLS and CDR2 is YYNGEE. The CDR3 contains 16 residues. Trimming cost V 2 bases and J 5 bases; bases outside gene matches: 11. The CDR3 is CASSVRGQASPETQYF. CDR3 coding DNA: TGTGCCAGCAGCGTTAGGGGACAGGCGAGTCCGGAGACCCAGTACTTC.

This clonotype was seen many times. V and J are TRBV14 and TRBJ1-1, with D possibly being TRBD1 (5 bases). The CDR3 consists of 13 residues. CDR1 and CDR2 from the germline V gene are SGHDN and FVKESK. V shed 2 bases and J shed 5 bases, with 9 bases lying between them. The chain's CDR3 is CASSQQGETEAFF. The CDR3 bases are TGTGCCAGCAGCCAACAGGGAGAAACTGAAGCTTTCTTT.

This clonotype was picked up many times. CDR3 sequence: CASSSPGLAGETQYF. In DNA form, the CDR3 reads TGTGCCAGCAGTTCACCGGGACTAGCGGGAGAGACCCAGTACTTC. The genes are TRBV27 and TRBJ2-5; 12 bases fit TRBD2. Germline-derived CDR1 and CDR2 are MNHEY and SMNVEV (reference sequence). This CDR3 region has 15 residues. The junction had 4 bases not matched to a gene; V was cut back by 4 bases and J by 4 bases.

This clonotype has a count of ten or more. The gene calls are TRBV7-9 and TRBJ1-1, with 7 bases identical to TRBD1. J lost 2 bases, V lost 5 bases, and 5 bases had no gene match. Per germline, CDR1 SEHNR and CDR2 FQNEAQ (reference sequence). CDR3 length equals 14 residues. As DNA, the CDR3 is TGTGCCAGCAGCCCAGGACAGGCTAACACTGAAGCTTTCTTT. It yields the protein CASSPGQANTEAFF.

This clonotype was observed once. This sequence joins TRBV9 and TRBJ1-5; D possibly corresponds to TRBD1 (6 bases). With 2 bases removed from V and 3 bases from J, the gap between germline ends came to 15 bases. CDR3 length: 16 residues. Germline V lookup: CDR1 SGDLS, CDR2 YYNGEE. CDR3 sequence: CASSVGTGTANQPQHF. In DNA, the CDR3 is TGTGCCAGCAGCGTGGGCACAGGGACGGCCAATCAGCCCCAGCATTTT.

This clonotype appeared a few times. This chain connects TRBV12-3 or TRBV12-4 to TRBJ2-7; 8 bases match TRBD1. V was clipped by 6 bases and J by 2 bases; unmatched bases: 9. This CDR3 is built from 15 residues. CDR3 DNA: TGTGCCAGCAGACAGGGACAGGTCGAAACCTACGAGCAGTACTTC. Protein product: CASRQGQVETYEQYF.

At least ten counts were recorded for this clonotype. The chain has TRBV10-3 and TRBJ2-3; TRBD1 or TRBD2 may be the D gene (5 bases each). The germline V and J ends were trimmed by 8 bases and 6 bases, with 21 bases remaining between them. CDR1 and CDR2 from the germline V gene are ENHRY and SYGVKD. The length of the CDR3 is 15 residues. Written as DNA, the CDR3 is TGTGCCATCTCGATAGGGAGCCCAGGGCAGGATACGCAGTATTTT. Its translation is CAISIGSPGQDTQYF.

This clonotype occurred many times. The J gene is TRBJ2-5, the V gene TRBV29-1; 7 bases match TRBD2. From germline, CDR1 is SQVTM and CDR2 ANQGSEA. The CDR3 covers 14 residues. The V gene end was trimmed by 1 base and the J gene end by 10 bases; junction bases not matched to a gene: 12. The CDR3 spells CSVEGWTSDVIQYF. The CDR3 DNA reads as TGCAGCGTTGAAGGGTGGACTAGTGACGTGATCCAGTACTTC.